This T cell receptor beta chain was recovered during a study of CXCR3-negative and CXCR3-positive naive CD8 T cells. Broader study findings: TRB CDR3s were more hydrophobic in CXCR3-positive than in CXCR3-negative naive cells.

The CDR3 length is 13 residues. Germline V gene lookup returns CDR1 SEHNR and CDR2 FQNEAQ (reference sequence). Triplicate sorts, around 300,000 cells apiece, were made for each CD8+ T cell subset. Through 5' RACE with UMI labels, the TRB cDNA libraries were prepared. TCRdb derives one entry per CDR3 protein from the 5' RACE reads, leaving out DNA. The sample totals tens of thousands of distinct CDR3 sequences. About this clonotype: The antigen remains unidentified.

Sequenced: naive CXCR3+ CD8+ T cells from blood. Subset: CD45RO-CCR7+CD27+CD95- naive CD8+ T cells expressing CXCR3 (TNR3+). This TCR was sampled from a human donor in good health. Some clones in this sample may be carry-over from other donors' samples. The chain recombines TRBV7-9 with TRBJ1-1. The CDR3 loop is CASSLEREVAAFF.